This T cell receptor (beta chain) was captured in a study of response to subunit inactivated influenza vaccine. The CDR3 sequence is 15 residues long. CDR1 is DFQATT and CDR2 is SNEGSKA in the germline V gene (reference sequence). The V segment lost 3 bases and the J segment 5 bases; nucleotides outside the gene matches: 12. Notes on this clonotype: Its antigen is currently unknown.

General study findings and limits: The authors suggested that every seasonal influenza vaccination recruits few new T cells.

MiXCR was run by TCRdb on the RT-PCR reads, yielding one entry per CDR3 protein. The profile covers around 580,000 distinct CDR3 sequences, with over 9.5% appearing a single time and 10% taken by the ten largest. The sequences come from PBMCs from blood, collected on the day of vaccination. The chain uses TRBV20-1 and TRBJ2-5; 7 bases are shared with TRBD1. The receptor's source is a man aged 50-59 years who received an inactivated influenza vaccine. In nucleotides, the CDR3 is TGCAGTGCTAGTGATAACAGGGGATACGGGGAGACCCAGTACTTC. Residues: CSASDNRGYGETQYF.